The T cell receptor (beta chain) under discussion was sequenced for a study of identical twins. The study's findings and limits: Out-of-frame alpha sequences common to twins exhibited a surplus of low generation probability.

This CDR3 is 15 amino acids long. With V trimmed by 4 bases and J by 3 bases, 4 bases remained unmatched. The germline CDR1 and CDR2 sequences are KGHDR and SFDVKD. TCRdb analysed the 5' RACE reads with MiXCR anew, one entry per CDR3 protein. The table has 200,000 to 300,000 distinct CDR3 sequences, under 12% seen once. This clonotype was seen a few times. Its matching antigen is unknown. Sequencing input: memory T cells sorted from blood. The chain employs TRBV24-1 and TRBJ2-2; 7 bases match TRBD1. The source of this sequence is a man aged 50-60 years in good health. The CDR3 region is CATSESGQYTGELFF. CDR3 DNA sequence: TGTGCCACCAGTGAGTCGGGACAGTACACCGGGGAGCTGTTTTTT.